Below are 30 T cell receptor beta chains sequenced from a single sample in a study of cytomegalovirus exposure and HLA in healthy donors (dated by TCRdb to the late 2010s). The method was the immunoSEQ multiplex PCR assay. As stored in TCRdb, this immuneACCESS dataset retains in-frame rearrangements with V and J assigned. A fraction of the clones does not appear; measured against another copy, unresolved V genes explain less than half of the discrepancy, and the remainder lacks a known reason. This sample holds over 200,000 clones; around 90% were observed only once. The ten largest clones capture 2.9% of the sample. Sequencing was performed on PBMCs. These receptors were taken from a woman between 18 and 29 years old in good health and CMV-seronegative.

The V call is TRBV19, the J call TRBJ2-1; perhaps TRBD1 as D (6 bases). Per the germline V gene, CDR1 is LNHDA and CDR2 is SQIVND (reference sequence). V dropped 6 bases and J dropped 5 bases, with 17 bases sitting between them. The CDR3 is 15 amino acids. The CDR3 is CASSLQGVFHNEQFF. CDR3 bases: TGTGCCAGTAGCCTACAGGGAGTGTTCCACAATGAGCAGTTCTTC.

The rearrangement links TRBV27 to TRBJ1-5; D call uncertain. The ends were cut back, 2 bases at V and 2 bases at J, with 7 bases in the middle. The CDR3 sequence is 14 residues long. CDR1 is MNHEY and CDR2 is SMNVEV in the germline V gene (reference sequence). CDR3 nucleotides: TGTGCCAGCAGTTTAGCGCAGGGCAATCAGCCCCAGCATTTT. It codes for CASSLAQGNQPQHF.

This chain uses TRBV2 with TRBJ1-1; D is undetermined. This CDR3 region has 16 residues. Germline CDR1 and CDR2: SNHLY and FYNNEI. Trimming pared 5 bases from V and 2 bases from J, leaving 18 bases between. The CDR3 protein is CASSPTRGIGNTEAFF. The CDR3 DNA sequence: TGTGCCAGCAGTCCTACTAGAGGGATCGGTAACACTGAAGCTTTCTTT.

The rearrangement uses TRBV6-6 and TRBJ1-3; possible D gene TRBD1, 6 bases. CDR3 length equals 15 residues. Germline V CDR1 and CDR2: MNHNY, SVGAGI (reference sequence). Trimming took 5 bases from V and 2 from J, leaving 13 bases between them. The CDR3 spells CASSARDTPGNTIYF. The CDR3 DNA reads as TGTGCCAGCAGTGCCCGGGACACCCCTGGAAACACCATATATTTT.

This clone was observed a single time. The rearrangement joins TRBV11-2 to TRBJ2-5, with 11 bases lining up with TRBD2. With 4 bases clipped from V and 5 bases from J, the junction kept 9 bases outside the gene matches. In germline, CDR1 is SGHAT, CDR2 FQNNGV. The CDR3 runs 16 residues. The CDR3 DNA follows: TGTGCCAGCAGCTCCGGGACTAGCGGCCGGGGGGAGACCCAGTACTTC. Translated: CASSSGTSGRGETQYF.

CDR3 DNA: TGTGCCAGCAGCCCGGGAGAGACCTACAATGAGCAGTTCTTC. Its translation: CASSPGETYNEQFF. The chain combines TRBV11-2 with TRBJ2-1; possible D gene TRBD2, 6 bases. CDR1 SGHAT and CDR2 FQNNGV come from the germline V gene. The ends were cut back, 5 bases at V and 2 bases at J, with 10 bases in the middle. The CDR3 length is 14 residues.

The chain combines TRBV7-6 with TRBJ2-1; D unresolved. Trimming took off 2 bases at V and 7 bases at J, with 6 bases between the two ends. This CDR3 is 12 amino acids long. The germline gives CDR1 SGHVS, CDR2 FNYEAQ. In DNA form, the CDR3 reads TGTGCCAGCAGCTTACCTAAGAATGAGCAGTTCTTC. Its protein is CASSLPKNEQFF. Full variable domain (remainder filled in from reference TRBV7-6 and TRBJ2-1): GAGVSQSPRYKVTKRGQDVALRCDPISGHVSLYWYRQALGQGPEFLTYFNYEAQQDKSGLPNDRFSAERPEGSISTLTIQRTEQRDSAMYRCASSLPKNEQFFGPGTRLTVL.

The J gene is TRBJ1-2, the V gene TRBV28, with 10 bases lining up with TRBD1. CDR3 size: 15 residues. Trimming took 6 bases from V and 3 from J; bases not matched to a gene: 7. The germline gives CDR1 MDHEN, CDR2 SYDVKM. CDR3 nucleotide sequence: TGTGCCAGCAGCCCAGGGACAGGGGATGACTATGGCTACACCTTC. This encodes CASSPGTGDDYGYTF.

This clone occurred a few times. This chain uses TRBV30 with TRBJ1-4, with a possible D match to TRBD1 (5 bases). Trimming took 0 bases from V and 8 from J, leaving 16 bases between them. The CDR3 spans 15 residues. Germline CDR1 reads GTSNPN; CDR2 reads SVGIG (reference sequence). CDR3 DNA sequence: TGTGCCTGGAGTGTTAAGGCAGGGAAGGGCGAAAAACTGTTTTTT. Protein: CAWSVKAGKGEKLFF.

The rearrangement uses TRBV28 and TRBJ1-5, with 7 nucleotides matching TRBD1. With 1 base clipped from V and 4 bases from J, the junction kept 10 bases outside the gene matches. Germline V lookup: CDR1 MDHEN, CDR2 SYDVKM. The CDR3 has 17 residues. CDR3 sequence: CASSLYAKGAINQPQHF. DNA for the CDR3: TGTGCCAGCAGTTTATATGCTAAGGGGGCGATAAATCAGCCCCAGCATTTT.

This clone came up a few times. The chain joins TRBV18 to TRBJ1-1, with D perhaps matching TRBD1 (6 bases). The CDR3 loop spans 15 amino acids. Per germline, CDR1 KGHSH and CDR2 LQKENI. The V end lost 3 bases, the J end lost 5 bases, and 16 bases lay between the germline ends. The CDR3 DNA follows: TGTGCCAGCTCACCCACAGGGCAAGGTTGGACTGAAGCTTTCTTT. Translating gives CASSPTGQGWTEAFF.

The rearrangement links TRBV4-1 to TRBJ2-7; 10 bases match TRBD2. Germline loops: CDR1 MGHRA, CDR2 YSYEKL. This CDR3 spans 18 amino acids. V trimming: 0 bases; J trimming: 5 bases; junction bases outside the gene matches: 13. The CDR3 DNA sequence: TGCGCCAGCAGCCAAGATCTAGCGGGAGCCCTTATAGGCAACGAGCAGTACTTC. Its translation is CASSQDLAGALIGNEQYF.

The chain links TRBV7-9 to TRBJ1-1; D gene ambiguous. The CDR3 is 14 residues long. The V and J ends lost 5 bases and 5 bases respectively, with 15 bases between them. The V gene's germline CDR1 is SEHNR and CDR2 FQNEAQ (reference sequence). CDR3 protein: CASSRVGSETEAFF. In DNA form, the CDR3 reads TGTGCCAGCAGCCGTGTGGGTAGCGAGACTGAAGCTTTCTTT.

The chain uses TRBV28 and TRBJ2-7; D possibly corresponds to TRBD1 (5 bases). CDR1 MDHEN and CDR2 SYDVKM come from the germline V gene. V dropped 5 bases and J dropped 2 bases, with 19 bases sitting between them. This CDR3 is 16 amino acids long. The CDR3 DNA reads TGTGCCAGCAGTGCCCAGAGAACGGACACTCCCTACGAGCAGTACTTC. This sequence encodes CASSAQRTDTPYEQYF.

This chain links TRBV27 with TRBJ2-7; TRBD1 matches 10 bases. The CDR3 has 14 residues. The J segment lost 3 bases and the V segment lost 5 bases, leaving 4 bases of the junction unmatched. Germline CDR1 MNHEY, CDR2 SMNVEV (reference sequence). As DNA, the CDR3 is TGTGCCAGCAGTCCGAGGACAGGGGGCTACGAGCAGTACTTC. The encoded protein is CASSPRTGGYEQYF.

The sample holds one count of this clone. V gene TRBV28 combines with J gene TRBJ1-2; 7 positions match TRBD1. Germline V lookup: CDR1 MDHEN, CDR2 SYDVKM. After removal of 6 bases from V and 1 base from J, the junction contained 11 bases not matched to a gene. This CDR3 region has 16 residues. The CDR3 reads CASSPLRQGSNYGYTF. CDR3 nucleotides: TGTGCCAGCAGCCCTTTAAGACAGGGCAGTAACTATGGCTACACCTTC.

The J gene is TRBJ2-7, the V gene TRBV6-5; maybe TRBD2 (5 bases). This CDR3 region has 15 residues. Germline values: CDR1 MNHEY, CDR2 SVGAGI. The ends were cut back, 8 bases at V and 3 bases at J, with 20 bases in the middle. CDR3 region: CASGKSAGRLYEQYF. CDR3 bases: TGTGCCAGCGGCAAAAGCGCGGGCCGACTCTACGAGCAGTACTTC.

The rearrangement uses TRBV7-9 and TRBJ1-4, with D possibly matching TRBD1 (6 bases). CDR3 length: 15 amino acids. CDR1 SEHNR and CDR2 FQNEAQ come from the germline V gene (reference sequence). V was clipped by 6 bases and J by 8 bases, with 19 bases between them. The CDR3 reads CASSYGQSQDEKLFF. The CDR3 nucleotides are TGTGCCAGCAGTTACGGACAGTCTCAGGACGAAAAACTGTTTTTT.

The gene calls are TRBV6-5 and TRBJ2-5; the match to TRBD1 covers 7 bases. Germline V gene data show CDR1 as MNHEY and CDR2 as SVGAGI. With 6 bases clipped from V and 0 bases from J, the junction kept 7 bases outside the gene matches. The CDR3 runs 15 residues. The CDR3 DNA reads TGTGCCAGCAGCCCCGGGGACAGCTACCAAGAGACCCAGTACTTC. It encodes CASSPGDSYQETQYF.

The chain has TRBV28 and TRBJ2-7; D possibly corresponds to TRBD1 (5 bases). The CDR3 consists of 16 residues. Germline lookup yields CDR1 MDHEN and CDR2 SYDVKM. V was cut by 1 base and J by 4 bases, with 17 bases left in between. Here the CDR3 DNA reads TGTGCCAGCAGTTTATCTCTCCAGGGCGTAGAATACGAGCAGTACTTC. Protein: CASSLSLQGVEYEQYF.

This sequence joins TRBV25-1 and TRBJ2-1; no clear D. This CDR3 is built from 14 residues. V dropped 8 bases and J dropped 7 bases, with 18 bases sitting between them. Germline values: CDR1 MGHDK, CDR2 SYGVNS. CDR3 sequence (DNA): TGTGCCAGCTCCCCCCTAGAGACCGGGAATGAGCAGTTCTTC. Translating it yields CASSPLETGNEQFF.

This sequence joins TRBV12-2 and TRBJ1-5. TRBV12-2 is recorded as a pseudogene. The CDR3 is 20 residues long. CDR3 nucleotide sequence: TGTGCAAGTCGCTTAGCTCCTTTTGTTTCCGACTCTGTTGGCAATCAGCCCCAGCATTTT. It specifies CASRLAPFVSDSVGNQPQHF.

V is TRBV5-1 and J is TRBJ2-3, with 15 bases fitting TRBD2. Germline CDR1 reads SGHRS; CDR2 reads YFSETQ. CDR3 size: 16 residues. The ends lost 5 bases at V and 3 bases at J; junction bases unmatched: 4. CDR3 region: CASSSGTSGGTDTQYF. CDR3 coding DNA: TGCGCCAGCAGTTCCGGGACTAGCGGGGGGACAGATACGCAGTATTTT.

The chain combines TRBV4-1 with TRBJ1-1, with D unresolved. CDR1 is MGHRA and CDR2 is YSYEKL in the germline V gene. Between the trimmed V and J ends, which lost 3 bases and 5 bases, there was a span of 10 bases. CDR3 length: 13 amino acids. This CDR3 is CASSHRGATEAFF. DNA for the CDR3: TGCGCCAGCAGCCATCGGGGAGCGACTGAAGCTTTCTTT.

This clone has only one observation. Distinct nucleotide sequences in the sample also encode this CDR3. The gene calls are TRBV5-1 and TRBJ1-2; no clear D gene. Trimming left V 0 bases short and J 3 bases short, with 6 bases between. The CDR3 runs 13 residues. Germline V gene lookup returns CDR1 SGHRS and CDR2 YFSETQ. As DNA, the CDR3 is TGCGCCAGCAGCTTGGTCGGGGACTATGGCTACACCTTC. Amino acids: CASSLVGDYGYTF.

The chain combines TRBV28 with TRBJ2-1; possible D gene TRBD1, 6 bases. Germline V CDR1 and CDR2: MDHEN, SYDVKM. V was pared by 1 base and J by 10 bases, with 8 bases between. This CDR3 has 12 amino acids. The CDR3 coding sequence is TGTGCCAGCAGTTTATATGGGACAGAGCAGTTCTTC. Translated, it gives CASSLYGTEQFF.

The rearrangement joins TRBV7-2 to TRBJ2-7, with 7 bases that match TRBD2. The CDR3 is made up of 13 amino acids. Trimming removed 1 base from V and 4 bases from J; junction bases left unmatched: 1. From germline, CDR1 is SGHTA and CDR2 FQGNSA. The CDR3 is CASSLGREYEQYF. CDR3 DNA: TGTGCCAGCAGCTTAGGGCGGGAGTACGAGCAGTACTTC.

The chain combines TRBV5-4 with TRBJ2-7; 16 bases align to TRBD2. The germline CDR1 and CDR2 sequences are SGHNT and YYREEE (reference sequence). V was clipped by 0 bases and J by 2 bases; unmatched bases: 2. This CDR3 contains 17 residues. The CDR3 reads CASSLAGTSGRAYEQYF. In nucleotides, the CDR3 is TGTGCCAGCAGCTTGGCCGGGACTAGCGGGAGGGCCTACGAGCAGTACTTC.

V and J are TRBV5-1 and TRBJ2-1; 7 nucleotides align to TRBD1. The J segment lost 6 bases and the V segment lost 0 bases, leaving 3 bases of the junction unmatched. Germline loops: CDR1 SGHRS, CDR2 YFSETQ. The CDR3 loop spans 14 amino acids. The CDR3 DNA reads as TGCGCCAGCAGCTTGGCAGGGGGTGGCAATGAGCAGTTCTTC. Its protein is CASSLAGGGNEQFF.

The chain recombines TRBV7-3 with TRBJ2-1; 8 bases align to TRBD2. V shed 3 bases, J shed 5 bases, and the junction held 3 bases outside the gene matches. Germline V CDR1 and CDR2: SGHTA, FQGTGA. This CDR3 has 14 amino acids. In DNA form, the CDR3 reads TGTGCCAGCAGCTTCGGGACTAGTGACAATGAGCAGTTCTTC. This gives the protein CASSFGTSDNEQFF. Filled out from reference TRBV7-3 and TRBJ2-1, the complete variable domain reads GAGVSQTPSNKVTEKGKYVELRCDPISGHTALYWYRQSLGQGPEFLIYFQGTGAADDSGLPNDRFFAVRPEGSVSTLKIQRTERGDSAVYLCASSFGTSDNEQFFGPGTRLTVL.